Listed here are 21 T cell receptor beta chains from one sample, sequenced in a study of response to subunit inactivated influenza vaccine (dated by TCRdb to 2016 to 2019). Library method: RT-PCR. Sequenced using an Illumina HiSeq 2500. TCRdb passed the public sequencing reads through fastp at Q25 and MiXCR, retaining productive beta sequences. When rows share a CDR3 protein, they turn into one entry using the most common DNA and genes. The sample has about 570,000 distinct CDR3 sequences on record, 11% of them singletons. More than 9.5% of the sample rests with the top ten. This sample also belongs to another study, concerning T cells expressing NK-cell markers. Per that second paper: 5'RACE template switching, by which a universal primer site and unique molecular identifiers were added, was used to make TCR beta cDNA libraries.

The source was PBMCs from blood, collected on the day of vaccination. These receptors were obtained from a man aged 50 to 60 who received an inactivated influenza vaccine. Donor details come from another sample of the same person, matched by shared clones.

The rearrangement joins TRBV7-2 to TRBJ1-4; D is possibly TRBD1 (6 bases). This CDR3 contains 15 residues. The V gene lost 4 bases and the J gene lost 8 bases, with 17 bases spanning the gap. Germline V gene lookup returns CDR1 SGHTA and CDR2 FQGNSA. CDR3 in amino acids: CASSWGQGEGEKLFF. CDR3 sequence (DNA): TGTGCCAGCAGCTGGGGACAAGGGGAGGGGGAAAAACTGTTTTTT.

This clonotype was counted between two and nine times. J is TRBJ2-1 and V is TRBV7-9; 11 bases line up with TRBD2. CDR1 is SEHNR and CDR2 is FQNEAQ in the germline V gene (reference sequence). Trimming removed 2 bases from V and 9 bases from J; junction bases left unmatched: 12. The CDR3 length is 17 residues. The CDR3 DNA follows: TGTGCCAGCAGCTTATCGGTCGGGACTAGCGGCCCTGGTGAGCAGTTCTTC. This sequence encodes CASSLSVGTSGPGEQFF.

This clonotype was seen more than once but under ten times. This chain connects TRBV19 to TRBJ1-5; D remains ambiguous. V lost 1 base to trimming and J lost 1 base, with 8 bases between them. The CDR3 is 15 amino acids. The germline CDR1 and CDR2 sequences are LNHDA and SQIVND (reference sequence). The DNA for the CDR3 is TGTGCCAGTAGTATAGTTGACCTGAGCAATCAGCCCCAGCATTTT. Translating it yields CASSIVDLSNQPQHF.

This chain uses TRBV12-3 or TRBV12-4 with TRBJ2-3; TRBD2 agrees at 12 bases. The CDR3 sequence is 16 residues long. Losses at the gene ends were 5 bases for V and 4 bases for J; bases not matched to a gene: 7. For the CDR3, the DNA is TGTGCCAGCAGTCCGCTAGCGGGGGGGCTGGCAGATACGCAGTATTTT. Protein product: CASSPLAGGLADTQYF.

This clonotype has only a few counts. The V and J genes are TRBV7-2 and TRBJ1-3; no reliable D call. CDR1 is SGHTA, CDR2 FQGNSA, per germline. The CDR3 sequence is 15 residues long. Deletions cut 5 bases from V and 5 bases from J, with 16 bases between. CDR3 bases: TGTGCCAGCAGCCCATCGGGGAGAGCCAGAAACACCATATATTTT. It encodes CASSPSGRARNTIYF. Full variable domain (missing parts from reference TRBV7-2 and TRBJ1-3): GAGVSQSPSNKVTEKGKDVELRCDPISGHTALYWYRQSLGQGLEFLIYFQGNSAPDKSGLPSDRFSAERTGGSVSTLTIQRTQQEDSAVYLCASSPSGRARNTIYFGEGSWLTVV.

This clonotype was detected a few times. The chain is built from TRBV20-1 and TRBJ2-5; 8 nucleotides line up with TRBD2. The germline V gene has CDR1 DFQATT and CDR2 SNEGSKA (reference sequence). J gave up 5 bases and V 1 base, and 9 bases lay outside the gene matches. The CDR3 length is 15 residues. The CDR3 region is CSARGLAGGGETQYF. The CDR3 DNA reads TGCAGTGCTAGAGGCCTAGCGGGCGGTGGGGAGACCCAGTACTTC.

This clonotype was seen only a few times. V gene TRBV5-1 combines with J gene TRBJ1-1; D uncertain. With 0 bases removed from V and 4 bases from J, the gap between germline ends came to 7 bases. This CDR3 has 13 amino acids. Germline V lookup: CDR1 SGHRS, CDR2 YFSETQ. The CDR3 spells CASSLAARTEAFF. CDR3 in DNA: TGCGCCAGCAGCTTGGCAGCCCGCACTGAAGCTTTCTTT.

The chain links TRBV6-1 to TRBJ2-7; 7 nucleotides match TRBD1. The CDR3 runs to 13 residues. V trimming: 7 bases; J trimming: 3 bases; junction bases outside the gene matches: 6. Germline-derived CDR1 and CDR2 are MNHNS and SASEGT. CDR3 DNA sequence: TGTGCCAGCACCGGGACAGAACACTACGAGCAGTACTTC. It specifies CASTGTEHYEQYF.

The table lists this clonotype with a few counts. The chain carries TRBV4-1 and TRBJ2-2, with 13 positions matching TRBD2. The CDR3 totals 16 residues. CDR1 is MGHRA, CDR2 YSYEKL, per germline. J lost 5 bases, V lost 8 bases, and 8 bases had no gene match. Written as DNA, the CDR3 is TGCGCCAGCGGACTAGCGGGGGAGATAATAACCGGGGAGCTGTTTTTT. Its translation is CASGLAGEIITGELFF.

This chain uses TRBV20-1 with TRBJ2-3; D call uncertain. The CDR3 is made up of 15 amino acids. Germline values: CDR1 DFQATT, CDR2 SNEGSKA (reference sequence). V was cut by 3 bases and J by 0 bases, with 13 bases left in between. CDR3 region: CSASSPQESTDTQYF. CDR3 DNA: TGCAGTGCTAGCTCGCCCCAGGAAAGCACAGATACGCAGTATTTT.

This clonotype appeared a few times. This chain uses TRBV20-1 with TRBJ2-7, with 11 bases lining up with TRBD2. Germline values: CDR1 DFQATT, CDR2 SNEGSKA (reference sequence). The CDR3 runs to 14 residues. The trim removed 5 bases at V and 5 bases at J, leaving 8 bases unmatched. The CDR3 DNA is TGCAGTGCTGACACTAGCGGGAGCATCAACGAGCAGTACTTC. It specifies CSADTSGSINEQYF.

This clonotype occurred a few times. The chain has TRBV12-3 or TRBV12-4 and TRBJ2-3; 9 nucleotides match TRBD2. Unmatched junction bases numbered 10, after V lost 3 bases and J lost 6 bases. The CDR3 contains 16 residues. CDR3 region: CASSFLLSGSADTQYF. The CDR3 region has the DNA TGTGCCAGCAGTTTTCTTCTTAGCGGGAGTGCGGATACGCAGTATTTT.

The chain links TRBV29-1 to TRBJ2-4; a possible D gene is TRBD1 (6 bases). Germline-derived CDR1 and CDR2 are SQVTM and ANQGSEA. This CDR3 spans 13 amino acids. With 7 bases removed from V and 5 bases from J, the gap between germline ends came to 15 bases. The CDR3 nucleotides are TGCAGCGCTGGCCGGGACACCCAAAACATTCAGTACTTC. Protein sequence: CSAGRDTQNIQYF. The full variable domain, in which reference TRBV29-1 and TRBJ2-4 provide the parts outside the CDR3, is SAVISQKPSRDICQRGTSLTIQCQVDSQVTMMFWYRQQPGQSLTLIATANQGSEATYESGFVIDKFPISRPNLTFSTLTVSNMSPEDSSIYLCSAGRDTQNIQYFGAGTRLSVL.

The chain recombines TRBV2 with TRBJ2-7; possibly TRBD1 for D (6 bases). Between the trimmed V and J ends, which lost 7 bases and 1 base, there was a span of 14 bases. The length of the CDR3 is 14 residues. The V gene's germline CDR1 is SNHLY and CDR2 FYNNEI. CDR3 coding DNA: TGTGCCAGCATAACGGTACAGGGATCCTACGAGCAGTACTTC. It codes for CASITVQGSYEQYF.

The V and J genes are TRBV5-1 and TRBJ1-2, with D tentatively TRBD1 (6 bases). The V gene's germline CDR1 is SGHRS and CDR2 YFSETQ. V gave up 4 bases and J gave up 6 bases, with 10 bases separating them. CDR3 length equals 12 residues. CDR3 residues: CASSPDRNGYTF. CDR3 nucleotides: TGCGCCAGCAGCCCAGACAGGAATGGCTACACCTTC.

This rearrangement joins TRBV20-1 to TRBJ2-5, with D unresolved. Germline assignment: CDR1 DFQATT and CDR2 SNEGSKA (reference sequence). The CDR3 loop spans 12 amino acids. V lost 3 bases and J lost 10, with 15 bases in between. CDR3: CSASTPTISQYF. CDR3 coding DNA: TGCAGTGCTAGTACCCCCACCATCAGCCAGTACTTC.

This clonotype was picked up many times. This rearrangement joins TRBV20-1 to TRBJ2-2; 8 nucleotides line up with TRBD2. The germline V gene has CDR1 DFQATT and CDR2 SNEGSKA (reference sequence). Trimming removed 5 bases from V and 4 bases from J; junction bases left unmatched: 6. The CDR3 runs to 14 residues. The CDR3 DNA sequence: TGCAGTGCTGTCCGGGGGGGCATCACCGGGGAGCTGTTTTTT. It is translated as CSAVRGGITGELFF.

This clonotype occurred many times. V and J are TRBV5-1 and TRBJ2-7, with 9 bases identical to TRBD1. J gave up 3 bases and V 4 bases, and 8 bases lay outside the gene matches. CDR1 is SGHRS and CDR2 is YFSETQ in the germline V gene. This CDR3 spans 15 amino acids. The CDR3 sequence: CASSPRTGALYEQYF. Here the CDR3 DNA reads TGCGCCAGCAGCCCCCGGACAGGGGCCCTCTACGAGCAGTACTTC.

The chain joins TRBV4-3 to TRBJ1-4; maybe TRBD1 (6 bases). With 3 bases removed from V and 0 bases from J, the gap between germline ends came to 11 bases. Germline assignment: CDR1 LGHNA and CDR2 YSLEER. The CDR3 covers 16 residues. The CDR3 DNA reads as TGCGCCAGCAGCCAGGGGAACAGGGCAACTAATGAAAAACTGTTTTTT. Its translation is CASSQGNRATNEKLFF.

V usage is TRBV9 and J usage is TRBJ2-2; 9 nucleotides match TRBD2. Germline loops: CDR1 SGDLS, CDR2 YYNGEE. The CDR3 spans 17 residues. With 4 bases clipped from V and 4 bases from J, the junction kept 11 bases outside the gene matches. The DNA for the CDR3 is TGTGCCAGCAGCCCCTCAGGAACTAGCGGGCGCACCGGGGAGCTGTTTTTT. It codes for CASSPSGTSGRTGELFF.

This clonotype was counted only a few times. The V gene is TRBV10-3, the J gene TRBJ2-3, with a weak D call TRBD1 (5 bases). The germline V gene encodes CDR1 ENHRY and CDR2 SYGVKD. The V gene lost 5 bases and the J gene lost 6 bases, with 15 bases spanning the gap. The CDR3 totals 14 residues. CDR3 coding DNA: TGTGCCATCAGTCAGGGTCAACTACTCGATACGCAGTATTTT. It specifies CAISQGQLLDTQYF.